Below, one T cell receptor (beta chain) is given with its context. This specimen belongs to a study of T cells in Graves' hyperthyroidism and ophthalmopathy. Trimming left V 2 bases short and J 2 bases short, with 19 bases between. The CDR3 consists of 18 residues. Germline values: CDR1 KGHSH, CDR2 LQKENI. Authors of the study amplified TCR beta CDR3 regions from RNA transcripts. First-round RT-PCR of the TCR CDR3 relied on the HTBI primer set. MiXCR, run by TCRdb on the multiplex PCR reads, gives a single entry per CDR3 protein. The sample lists some 50,000 distinct CDR3 sequences, 48% occurring once.

The clonotype was recovered from a woman in her fifties or sixties with Graves' ophthalmopathy. Sequenced sample: blood. V gene TRBV18 combines with J gene TRBJ1-3, with no clear D. DNA of the CDR3: TGTGCCAGCTCACCAATTGGCGACCTCTCGGGCCCTGGAAACACCATATATTTT. Protein sequence: CASSPIGDLSGPGNTIYF.